This TCR beta chain was identified in a study of T cell repertoires in cytomegalovirus infection. TCRdb ran MiXCR on the reads and lists one entry per CDR3 protein. The table has tens of thousands of distinct CDR3 sequences, 20% seen once; the top ten hold around a sixth. This clonotype has only a few counts. Its target is not known. CDR1 LNHDA and CDR2 SQIVND come from the germline V gene (reference sequence). There are 13 residues in the CDR3. V was pared by 5 bases and J by 7 bases, with 7 bases of the junction left unmatched. This rearrangement joins TRBV19 to TRBJ1-2, with TRBD1 matching over 7 bases. The clonotype comes from a human donor in good health (CMV status not recorded). Some clones in this sample may be carry-over from other donors' samples. The source material was PBMCs, sequenced either directly or after in vitro stimulation (not recorded which). CDR3 DNA sequence: TGTGCCAGTAGTCTTACAGGGGTAGGTGGCTACACCTTC. Translation: CASSLTGVGGYTF.